A single sample is the source of the 24 T cell receptor beta chains below, sequenced in a study of T cells in Graves' hyperthyroidism and ophthalmopathy. RNA transcripts provided the source from which TCR beta CDR3 regions were amplified. The HTBI set primed first-round TCR CDR3 RT-PCR. TCRdb redid the calling of the multiplex PCR reads with MiXCR, one entry per CDR3 protein. The sample holds 500,000 to 750,000 distinct CDR3 sequences, roughly 50% seen once. The sample comprised peripheral blood or thyroid tissue (not recorded which). The receptors were sampled from a woman between 18 and 29 years old with Graves' hyperthyroidism.

There are a few counts of this clonotype. This chain uses TRBV30 with TRBJ1-1, with D unclear. This CDR3 spans 16 amino acids. The germline V gene has CDR1 GTSNPN and CDR2 SVGIG (reference sequence). V was pared by 3 bases and J by 0 bases, with 17 bases between. The CDR3 sequence is CAWRQLVKGLNTEAFF. In DNA form, the CDR3 reads TGTGCCTGGAGACAATTGGTGAAGGGTCTGAACACTGAAGCTTTCTTT.

This clonotype has at least ten counts. The chain links TRBV29-1 to TRBJ1-4, with D perhaps matching TRBD1 (5 bases). The CDR3 extends over 12 amino acids. From germline, CDR1 is SQVTM and CDR2 ANQGSEA. V was clipped by 2 bases and J by 6 bases, with 7 bases between them. The CDR3 sequence is CSVETGDEKLFF. DNA of the CDR3: TGCAGCGTTGAAACAGGTGATGAAAAACTGTTTTTT.

This clonotype has at least ten counts. The chain employs TRBV6-1 and TRBJ2-7, with D hard to call. Germline lookup yields CDR1 MNHNS and CDR2 SASEGT. This CDR3 is 14 amino acids long. V was cut by 5 bases and J by 0 bases, with 11 bases left in between. In nucleotides, the CDR3 is TGTGCCAGCAGTAGTCGCGGTAGCTCCTACGAGCAGTACTTC. Translation gives CASSSRGSSYEQYF.

The chain uses TRBV7-8 and TRBJ1-1, with a tentative D call TRBD1 (5 bases). V was clipped by 1 base and J by 6 bases, with 18 bases between them. This CDR3 spans 16 amino acids. Germline V gene data show CDR1 as SGHVS and CDR2 as FQNEAQ. The DNA of the CDR3 is TGTGCCAGCAGCTTAGGGACGACAGCCCCGTCTGCTGAAGCTTTCTTT. Amino acids: CASSLGTTAPSAEAFF.

This clonotype was seen at least ten times. The chain couples TRBV6-6 to TRBJ1-2, with TRBD1 matching over 8 bases. Unmatched junction bases numbered 10, after V lost 10 bases and J lost 3 bases. Per the germline V gene, CDR1 is MNHNY and CDR2 is SVGAGI (reference sequence). The CDR3 is made up of 14 amino acids. The CDR3 region is CAIPPGQADYGYTF. The CDR3 nucleotides read TGTGCCATCCCCCCGGGACAGGCGGACTATGGCTACACCTTC.

The rearrangement uses TRBV12-5 and TRBJ1-5; 7 positions match TRBD1. J gave up 7 bases and V 4 bases, and 10 bases lay outside the gene matches. The CDR3 sequence is 15 residues long. Germline V gene data show CDR1 as LGHNT and CDR2 as FRNRAP. The CDR3 DNA is TGTGCTAGTGGTTCATCCGGGACAGACAAACAGCCCCAGCATTTT. It codes for CASGSSGTDKQPQHF.

This clonotype has a count of ten or more. The CDR3 here is CASSLAGFGFTEAFF. In DNA, the CDR3 is TGTGCCAGCAGCTTAGCGGGGTTCGGATTCACTGAAGCTTTCTTT. The genes are TRBV7-9 and TRBJ1-1; D ambiguous. The CDR3 totals 15 residues. V lost 0 bases, J lost 4 bases, and 12 bases lay in between. Germline loops: CDR1 SEHNR, CDR2 FQNEAQ (reference sequence).

This clonotype was recorded a few times. This sequence joins TRBV30 and TRBJ1-2, with 7 bases fitting TRBD1. Germline V gene lookup returns CDR1 GTSNPN and CDR2 SVGIG (reference sequence). The V segment lost 3 bases and the J segment 2 bases; nucleotides outside the gene matches: 9. This CDR3 is built from 15 residues. CDR3 DNA sequence: TGTGCCTGGAGAGGGGACAGTTTTTTGAACTATGGCTACACCTTC. Its protein product is CAWRGDSFLNYGYTF.

In the case of this clonotype: It may be a read error: a sequence one base away is much more abundant. The rearrangement joins TRBV5-1 to TRBJ1-5, with D tentatively TRBD1 (6 bases). The V end lost 4 bases, the J end lost 6 bases, and 17 bases lay between the germline ends. The CDR3 runs to 15 residues. Looked up from germline, CDR1 is SGHRS and CDR2 is YFSETQ. The CDR3 sequence is CASSVSGQTLQPQHF. The CDR3 DNA is TGCGCCAGCAGCGTGTCTGGACAGACGCTTCAGCCCCAGCATTTT.

This clonotype was seen more than once but under ten times. The CDR3, as DNA: TGTGCCAGCAGCTTCTTGGACAATGAGCAGTTCTTC. Translation: CASSFLDNEQFF. The genes are TRBV7-9 and TRBJ2-1, with D hard to call. Trimming left V 3 bases short and J 5 bases short, with 5 bases between. There are 12 residues in the CDR3. Germline V lookup: CDR1 SEHNR, CDR2 FQNEAQ (reference sequence). Combining the CDR3 with reference TRBV7-9 and TRBJ2-1 gives the whole variable domain DTGVSQNPRHKITKRGQNVTFRCDPISEHNRLYWYRQTLGQGPEFLTYFQNEAQLEKSRLLSDRFSAERPKGSFSTLEIQRTEQGDSAMYLCASSFLDNEQFFGPGTRLTVL.

This rearrangement joins TRBV20-1 to TRBJ1-5, with D unclear. Germline values: CDR1 DFQATT, CDR2 SNEGSKA (reference sequence). The V end lost 1 base, the J end lost 0 bases, and 25 bases lay between the germline ends. The CDR3 contains 20 residues. CDR3 sequence reads: CSARGYTHTFSFYSNQPQHF. The CDR3 bases are TGCAGTGCTAGAGGCTACACACACACCTTCAGTTTTTATAGCAATCAGCCCCAGCATTTT.

Concerning this clonotype itself: This may come from a read error, since a much larger clone is one base off. The CDR3 DNA follows: TGTGCCAGCAGTTTGGTCTGGGTCCCCCCTAGCAATCAGCCCCAGCATTTT. It yields the protein CASSLVWVPPSNQPQHF. The V and J genes are TRBV12-3 or TRBV12-4 and TRBJ1-5; D gene unclear. The CDR3 loop spans 17 amino acids. V dropped 3 bases and J dropped 0 bases, with 15 bases sitting between them.

The CDR3, as DNA: TGCAGTGCTAGGCGTCAGGCTAGCGGGGCCTACGAGCAGTACTTC. Residues: CSARRQASGAYEQYF. The chain carries TRBV20-1 and TRBJ2-7; 9 positions agree with TRBD2. CDR3 length: 15 residues. CDR1 and CDR2 (germline): DFQATT, SNEGSKA (reference sequence). Germline trimming cut 3 bases from V and 2 bases from J; bases unmatched to any gene: 8.

This clonotype has more than one count but fewer than ten. J is TRBJ1-5 and V is TRBV5-1; D gene uncertain. The CDR3 spans 14 residues. V was trimmed by 0 bases and J by 7 bases, leaving 11 bases between them. Germline V gene lookup returns CDR1 SGHRS and CDR2 YFSETQ. CDR3 sequence reads: CASSLAGERQPQHF. CDR3 coding DNA: TGCGCCAGCAGCTTGGCCGGGGAGAGGCAGCCCCAGCATTTT.

The rearrangement links TRBV7-2 to TRBJ2-3; TRBD2 matches at 10 bases. From germline, CDR1 is SGHTA and CDR2 FQGNSA. J was trimmed by 4 bases and V by 5 bases; bases with no gene match: 6. This CDR3 contains 15 residues. The CDR3 loop is CASSLGTSEADTQYF. DNA of the CDR3: TGTGCCAGCAGCCTGGGGACTAGCGAAGCAGATACGCAGTATTTT.

V usage is TRBV6-2 or TRBV6-3 and J usage is TRBJ1-1, with 11 bases fitting TRBD1. The trim removed 5 bases at V and 11 bases at J, leaving 7 bases unmatched. The germline V gene has CDR1 MNHEY and CDR2 SVGEGT. There are 13 residues in the CDR3. CDR3 amino acids: CASSTGQGERAFF. In DNA, the CDR3 is TGTGCCAGCAGTACGGGACAGGGGGAGAGGGCTTTCTTT.

The chain uses TRBV5-1 and TRBJ2-7; tentatively, D is TRBD1 (5 bases). The CDR3 is 14 residues long. The V end was cut by 0 bases, the J end by 7 bases, with 14 bases between. Germline V lookup: CDR1 SGHRS, CDR2 YFSETQ. The CDR3: CASSLGGSYNEQYF. The CDR3 DNA sequence: TGCGCCAGCAGCTTGGGGGGCTCCTACAATGAGCAGTACTTC.

The chain carries TRBV24-1 and TRBJ2-1, with 8 bases fitting TRBD1. Losses at the gene ends were 4 bases for V and 3 bases for J; bases not matched to a gene: 7. CDR1 is KGHDR and CDR2 is SFDVKD in the germline V gene. This CDR3 comprises 16 residues. CDR3 in DNA: TGTGCCACCAGTGACCCGGGGACAGGAGACTACAATGAGCAGTTCTTC. The encoded protein is CATSDPGTGDYNEQFF.

This rearrangement joins TRBV24-1 to TRBJ2-7; 14 bases map to TRBD2. The V gene's germline CDR1 is KGHDR and CDR2 SFDVKD. CDR3 length equals 18 residues. J was trimmed by 5 bases and V by 2 bases; bases with no gene match: 10. The CDR3 protein is CATSDSTGLAGGKNEQYF. In nucleotides, the CDR3 is TGTGCCACCAGTGATTCTACTGGACTAGCGGGAGGTAAGAACGAGCAGTACTTC.

The sample holds many counts of this clonotype. The V and J genes are TRBV12-3 or TRBV12-4 and TRBJ1-1; no clear D gene. Trimming took off 1 base at V and 1 base at J, with 4 bases between the two ends. This CDR3 comprises 13 residues. The DNA for the CDR3 is TGTGCCAGCAGTTTAGAGGAGAACACTGAAGCTTTCTTT. It encodes CASSLEENTEAFF.

The chain is built from TRBV20-1 and TRBJ2-7, with 8 bases identical to TRBD2. The J call may not be correct, given that the DNA end is closer to TRBJ2-1. The CDR3 contains 13 residues. CDR1 and CDR2 from the germline V gene are DFQATT and SNEGSKA (reference sequence). The DNA for the CDR3 is TGCAGTGCTAGAGCAGGACTAGCCTATGAGCAGTTCTTC. Its translation: CSARAGLAYEQFF.

The rearrangement links TRBV29-1 to TRBJ2-5, with D possibly being TRBD2 (6 bases). CDR3 size: 12 residues. From germline, CDR1 is SQVTM and CDR2 ANQGSEA. Trimming removed 8 bases from V and 4 bases from J, with 14 bases in between. This CDR3 is CSSLGRGETQYF. The CDR3 DNA follows: TGCAGCAGCCTTGGGCGGGGAGAGACCCAGTACTTC.

This clonotype was detected ten times or more. The chain has TRBV9 and TRBJ1-1; 7 positions match TRBD1. The CDR3 has 16 residues. The J segment lost 4 bases and the V segment lost 4 bases, leaving 13 bases of the junction unmatched. Germline CDR1 and CDR2: SGDLS and YYNGEE. As DNA, the CDR3 is TGTGCCAGCAGCCAAACGACGGACAGGCGGGGCACTGAAGCTTTCTTT. Protein product: CASSQTTDRRGTEAFF. The full variable domain, with the rest looked up from reference TRBV9 and TRBJ1-1, is DSGVTQTPKHLITATGQRVTLRCSPRSGDLSVYWYQQSLDQGLQFLIQYYNGEERAKGNILERFSAQQFPDLHSELNLSSLELGDSALYFCASSQTTDRRGTEAFFGQGTRLTVV.

V usage is TRBV29-1 and J usage is TRBJ1-1; D not certain. Germline V gene lookup returns CDR1 SQVTM and CDR2 ANQGSEA. The V gene lost 7 bases and the J gene lost 0 bases, with 12 bases spanning the gap. The CDR3 has 13 amino acids. In nucleotides, the CDR3 is TGCAGCGCCTACGAGGGCATGAACACTGAAGCTTTCTTT. Residues: CSAYEGMNTEAFF. The entire variable domain, with the rest obtained from reference TRBV29-1 and TRBJ1-1, is as follows: SAVISQKPSRDICQRGTSLTIQCQVDSQVTMMFWYRQQPGQSLTLIATANQGSEATYESGFVIDKFPISRPNLTFSTLTVSNMSPEDSSIYLCSAYEGMNTEAFFGQGTRLTVV.